Listed here are 15 T cell receptor beta chains from one sample, sequenced in a study of Ad26.COV2.S vaccination and SARS-CoV-2 variants (dated by TCRdb to about 2021). The treatment or condition label on this specimen signifies: some 19 received Ad26.COV2.S at low or high dose, single or two shots; a few received placebo; per-sample allocation not given. Repertoires of vaccine and placebo recipients were sequenced from samples taken on day 63 after the first injection. Library construction relied on the immunoSEQ multiplex PCR assay. This is the immuneACCESS table as TCRdb keeps it, with only in-frame sequences that have V and J called. A part of the clones is gone; compared with another copy, unresolved V genes explain less than half, and the rest is unexplained. The sample yields about 460,000 clones; 89% were counted once. The ten largest clones represent approximately 1.7% of the sample. This material consisted of peripheral blood, taken in a trial of Ad26.COV2.S vaccine versus placebo. The receptors were sampled from a person between 18 and 65 years old who received the Ad26.COV2.S COVID-19 vaccine or a placebo.

The chain carries TRBV6-6 and TRBJ1-3, with 7 nucleotides matching TRBD1. CDR3 length: 15 amino acids. J lost 4 bases, V lost 5 bases, and 8 bases had no gene match. Germline assignment: CDR1 MNHNY and CDR2 SVGAGI (reference sequence). The chain's CDR3 is CASSLPGTAGNTIYF. CDR3 nucleotides: TGTGCCAGCAGTCTTCCCGGGACAGCAGGAAACACCATATATTTT.

The chain combines TRBV7-9 with TRBJ2-5; D uncertain. V was clipped by 1 base and J by 2 bases, with 5 bases between them. Germline V gene lookup returns CDR1 SEHNR and CDR2 FQNEAQ (reference sequence). CDR3 length: 13 amino acids. CDR3 residues: CASSLVPQETQYF. CDR3 coding DNA: TGTGCCAGCAGCTTAGTTCCGCAAGAGACCCAGTACTTC.

The chain recombines TRBV9 with TRBJ2-2, with 7 bases matching TRBD2. There are 17 residues in the CDR3. Trimming removed 0 bases from V and 7 bases from J; junction bases left unmatched: 12. Germline CDR1 reads SGDLS; CDR2 reads YYNGEE. The CDR3 DNA sequence: TGTGCCAGCAGCGTAGTTGGGTTGGCGGGAGAGGTCGGGGAGCTGTTTTTT. It codes for CASSVVGLAGEVGELFF.

This clone was found a few times. The genes are TRBV30 and TRBJ1-2; D remains unclear. Germline V lookup: CDR1 GTSNPN, CDR2 SVGIG (reference sequence). The CDR3 covers 12 residues. Trimming cost V 0 bases and J 4 bases, with 6 bases left between them. The CDR3 is CAWSVGPYGYTF. CDR3 DNA: TGTGCCTGGAGTGTAGGGCCCTATGGCTACACCTTC.

Here the CDR3 DNA reads TGTGCCTGGAGTGGCGTGCCAGAACCCGGGACTAGCGGATACGAGCAGTACTTC. Encoded protein: CAWSGVPEPGTSGYEQYF. The genes are TRBV30 and TRBJ2-7; 11 bases match TRBD2. Trimming cost V 1 base and J 4 bases; bases outside gene matches: 15. The CDR3 is made up of 18 amino acids. Germline V lookup: CDR1 GTSNPN, CDR2 SVGIG (reference sequence).

The CDR3: CASSVVGAGSTDTQYF. Written as DNA, the CDR3 is TGTGCCAGCAGCGTAGTAGGGGCGGGGAGCACAGATACGCAGTATTTT. The V gene is TRBV9, the J gene TRBJ2-3, with a weak D call TRBD2 (6 bases). CDR3 length: 16 amino acids. V lost 0 bases and J lost 0, with 11 bases in between. CDR1 and CDR2 from the germline V gene are SGDLS and YYNGEE.

J is TRBJ1-4 and V is TRBV5-1; D is uncertain. The CDR3 contains 12 residues. The germline V gene has CDR1 SGHRS and CDR2 YFSETQ. V shed 4 bases and J shed 8 bases, with 9 bases lying between them. For the CDR3, the DNA is TGCGCCAGCAGCGCCCCGGGCGAAAAACTGTTTTTT. Its translation: CASSAPGEKLFF.

The chain has TRBV6-1 and TRBJ1-5; D unresolved. Germline values: CDR1 MNHNS, CDR2 SASEGT. The CDR3 covers 14 residues. Deletions cut 3 bases from V and 6 bases from J, with 12 bases between. The CDR3 DNA reads TGTGCCAGCAGTGAGAGGTCAGGATTTCAGCCCCAGCATTTT. This encodes CASSERSGFQPQHF.

The chain recombines TRBV7-6 with TRBJ1-3; 7 bases are shared with TRBD1. Trimming cost V 6 bases and J 0 bases; bases outside gene matches: 5. Germline V CDR1 and CDR2: SGHVS, FNYEAQ. CDR3 length equals 15 residues. The CDR3 here is CASSLGQSSGNTIYF. The DNA for the CDR3 is TGTGCCAGCAGTTTGGGACAGAGCTCTGGAAACACCATATATTTT.

The rearrangement links TRBV18 to TRBJ2-1; 8 nucleotides line up with TRBD2. Germline V gives CDR1 KGHSH, CDR2 LQKENI. The CDR3 is 15 amino acids. V shed 5 bases, J shed 6 bases, and the junction held 9 bases outside the gene matches. This CDR3 is CASSYNEAGGNEQFF. CDR3 coding DNA: TGTGCCAGCTCATACAATGAGGCGGGGGGCAATGAGCAGTTCTTC.

This clone has a handful of counts. The chain carries TRBV9 and TRBJ2-2, with a weak D call TRBD2 (5 bases). Germline CDR1 reads SGDLS; CDR2 reads YYNGEE. Trimming took off 4 bases at V and 0 bases at J, with 13 bases between the two ends. CDR3 length: 16 amino acids. CDR3: CASSPRLLTNTGELFF. CDR3 nucleotide sequence: TGTGCCAGCAGCCCGAGACTATTAACGAACACCGGGGAGCTGTTTTTT.

The chain couples TRBV6-2 or TRBV6-3 to TRBJ2-2, with a possible D match to TRBD2 (6 bases). The CDR3 covers 15 residues. CDR1 and CDR2 (germline): MNHEY, SVGEGT. The V end lost 2 bases, the J end lost 0 bases, and 7 bases lay between the germline ends. The CDR3 DNA sequence: TGTGCCAGCAGTTACAAGCGGGCGAACACCGGGGAGCTGTTTTTT. Translated: CASSYKRANTGELFF.

This sequence joins TRBV11-2 and TRBJ2-5; D not resolved. Germline assignment: CDR1 SGHAT and CDR2 FQNNGV. The CDR3 runs to 12 residues. V gave up 1 base and J gave up 4 bases, with 4 bases separating them. The CDR3 sequence: CASSLALETQYF. CDR3 DNA sequence: TGTGCCAGCAGCTTAGCGTTAGAGACCCAGTACTTC.

The rearrangement joins TRBV6-1 to TRBJ1-5; a possible D gene is TRBD1 (6 bases). Deletions cut 3 bases from V and 2 bases from J, with 8 bases between. This CDR3 comprises 14 residues. Germline V gene lookup returns CDR1 MNHNS and CDR2 SASEGT. CDR3 DNA: TGTGCCAGCAGTGAGAACAGGGGCAATCAGCCCCAGCATTTT. It codes for CASSENRGNQPQHF.

This chain connects TRBV5-6 to TRBJ1-2; D is ambiguous. The CDR3 is 16 amino acids. V gave up 0 bases and J gave up 5 bases, with 17 bases separating them. Germline CDR1 is SGHDT and CDR2 is YYEEEE. Written as DNA, the CDR3 is TGTGCCAGCAGCTTGGACAGTGCGTGGGTCGCTTATGGCTACACCTTC. It specifies CASSLDSAWVAYGYTF.